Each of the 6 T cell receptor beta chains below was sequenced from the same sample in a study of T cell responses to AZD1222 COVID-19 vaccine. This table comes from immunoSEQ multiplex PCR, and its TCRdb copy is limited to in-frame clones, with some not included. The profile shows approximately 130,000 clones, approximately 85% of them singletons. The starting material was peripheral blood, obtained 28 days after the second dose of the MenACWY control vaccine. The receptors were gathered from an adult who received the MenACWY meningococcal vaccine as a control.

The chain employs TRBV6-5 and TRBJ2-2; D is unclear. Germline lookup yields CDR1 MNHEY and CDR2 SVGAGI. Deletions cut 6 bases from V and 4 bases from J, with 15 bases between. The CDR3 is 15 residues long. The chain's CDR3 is CASSAPRVATGELFF. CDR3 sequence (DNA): TGTGCCAGCAGCGCCCCCCGGGTGGCCACCGGGGAGCTGTTTTTT.

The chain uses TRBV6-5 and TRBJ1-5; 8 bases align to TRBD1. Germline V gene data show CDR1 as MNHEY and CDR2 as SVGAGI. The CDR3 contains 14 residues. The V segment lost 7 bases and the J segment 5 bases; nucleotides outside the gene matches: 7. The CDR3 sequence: CASTRQGMDQPQHF. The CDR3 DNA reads TGTGCCAGCACCCGACAGGGGATGGATCAGCCCCAGCATTTT.

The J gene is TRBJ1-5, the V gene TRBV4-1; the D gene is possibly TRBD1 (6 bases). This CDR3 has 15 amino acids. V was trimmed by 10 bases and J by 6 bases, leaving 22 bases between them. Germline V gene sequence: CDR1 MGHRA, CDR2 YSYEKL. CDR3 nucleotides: TGCGCCAACCTTTACAGGGTTGAAGCCAGTCAGCCCCAGCATTTT. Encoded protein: CANLYRVEASQPQHF.

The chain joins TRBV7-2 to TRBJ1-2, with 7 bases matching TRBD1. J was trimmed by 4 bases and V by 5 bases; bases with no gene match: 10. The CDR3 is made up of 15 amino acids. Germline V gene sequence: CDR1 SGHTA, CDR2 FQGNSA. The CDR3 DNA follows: TGTGCCAGCAGCCCTATACTACAGGGGATCTATGGCTACACCTTC. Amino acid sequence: CASSPILQGIYGYTF.

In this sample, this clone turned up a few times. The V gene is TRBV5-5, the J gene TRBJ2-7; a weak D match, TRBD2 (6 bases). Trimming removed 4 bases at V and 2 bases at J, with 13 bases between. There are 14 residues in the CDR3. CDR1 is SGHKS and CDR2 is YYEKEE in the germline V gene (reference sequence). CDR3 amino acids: CASSVRDLAYEQYV. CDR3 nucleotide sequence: TGTGCCAGCAGCGTCCGGGACTTAGCCTACGAGCAGTACGTC.

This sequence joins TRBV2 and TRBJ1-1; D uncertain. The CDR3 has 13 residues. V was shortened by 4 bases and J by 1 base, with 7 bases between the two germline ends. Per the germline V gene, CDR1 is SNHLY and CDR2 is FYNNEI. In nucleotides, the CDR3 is TGTGCCAGCAGTGGGTCGAGGAACACTGAAGCTTTCTTT. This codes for CASSGSRNTEAFF.